This T cell receptor beta chain was documented in a study of Tregs in tolerant kidney transplant recipients. V shed 5 bases and J shed 2 bases, with 11 bases lying between them. The CDR3 loop spans 14 amino acids. Germline V CDR1 and CDR2: SGHAT, FQNNGV. The protocol was immunoSEQ multiplex PCR, while the TCRdb copy is restricted to in-frame clones and leaves out a portion. The data hold about 110,000 clones, with 90% observed a single time. Unstimulated Tregs (CD4+CD25+CD127-) and CD4+CD25- non-Tregs were sorted from PBMCs. This chain joins TRBV11-2 and TRBJ2-3; weak D call: TRBD2 (5 bases). This clonotype was sampled from a human donor who received a combined kidney and bone marrow transplant. Sequenced material: CD4+ T cells from blood, taken before the transplant. In DNA form, the CDR3 reads TGTGCCAGCAGCCCCGAGCGGATCACAGATACGCAGTATTTT. This codes for CASSPERITDTQYF. Using reference TRBV11-2 and TRBJ2-3 for the parts outside the CDR3, the full variable domain is EAGVAQSPRYKIIEKRQSVAFWCNPISGHATLYWYQQILGQGPKLLIQFQNNGVVDDSQLPKDRFSAERLKGVDSTLKIQPAKLEDSAVYLCASSPERITDTQYFGPGTRLTVL.